These 19 T cell receptor beta chains share one sample of origin, sequenced in a study of blood T cell repertoires in COVID-19. Sequencing used immunoSEQ multiplex PCR; TCRdb keeps in-frame clones, though not all of them. The table includes 150,000 or so clones, 78% detected once. The sequenced sample consisted of PBMCs or T cells enriched from blood (not recorded which). The source of these receptors is a woman aged 45-59 years who had recovered from COVID-19.

This clone was seen only a few times. The chain employs TRBV5-4 and TRBJ2-7; 7 bases map to TRBD2. The CDR3 totals 13 residues. Germline loops: CDR1 SGHNT, CDR2 YYREEE (reference sequence). Unmatched junction bases numbered 5, after V lost 3 bases and J lost 5 bases. CDR3 amino acids: CASSWGEGHEQYF. The CDR3 nucleotides read TGTGCCAGCAGCTGGGGGGAGGGCCACGAGCAGTACTTC.

The V gene is TRBV5-1, the J gene TRBJ2-2, with TRBD1 matching 8 bases. The germline V gene has CDR1 SGHRS and CDR2 YFSETQ. V lost 0 bases to trimming and J lost 3 bases; unmatched junction nucleotides: 7. CDR3 length equals 17 residues. The CDR3, as DNA: TGCGCCAGCAGCTTGGGGACAGGGACGAGGGACACCGGGGAGCTGTTTTTT. Translated, it gives CASSLGTGTRDTGELFF.

The chain links TRBV6-8 to TRBJ1-5; D ambiguous. Trimming shortened V by 10 bases and J by 0 bases, and 13 bases separated the two germline ends. Germline CDR1 is MNHGY and CDR2 is SAAAGT. The CDR3 totals 14 residues. The CDR3 coding sequence is TGTGCCATCCCGAACTCAAATAGCAATCAGCCCCAGCATTTT. Translated: CAIPNSNSNQPQHF.

The chain couples TRBV3-1 (or the pseudogene TRBV3-2) to TRBJ1-2; D gene ambiguous. Germline CDR1 and CDR2: LGHDT and YNNKEL (reference sequence). The ends were cut back, 0 bases at V and 0 bases at J, with 5 bases in the middle. This CDR3 has 14 residues. The CDR3 loop reads CASSQDPANYGYTF. For the CDR3, the DNA is TGTGCCAGCAGCCAAGATCCAGCTAACTATGGCTACACCTTC.

This chain connects TRBV30 to TRBJ1-1; possible D gene TRBD1, 5 bases. Deletions cut 0 bases from V and 6 bases from J, with 14 bases between. The CDR3 covers 14 residues. Germline lookup yields CDR1 GTSNPN and CDR2 SVGIG (reference sequence). The DNA of the CDR3 is TGTGCCTGGAGTGTAGGTCCACGGGGGGCTGAAGCTTTCTTT. Translated: CAWSVGPRGAEAFF.

This chain connects TRBV5-4 to TRBJ2-7; 11 nucleotides match TRBD2. This CDR3 is built from 15 residues. Losses at the gene ends were 4 bases for V and 5 bases for J; bases not matched to a gene: 8. Germline lookup yields CDR1 SGHNT and CDR2 YYREEE (reference sequence). CDR3 protein: CASSVTSGGTNEQYF. The CDR3 DNA reads as TGTGCCAGCAGCGTCACTAGCGGGGGTACCAACGAGCAGTACTTC.

The CDR3 here is CASSLTGYPFF. DNA for the CDR3: TGTGCCAGCAGCCTAACAGGGTACCCGTTCTTC. The V and J genes are TRBV2 and TRBJ2-1, with a weak D call TRBD1 (6 bases). V lost 6 bases and J lost 15, with 15 bases in between. The CDR3 contains 11 residues. Germline CDR1 is SNHLY and CDR2 is FYNNEI.

The chain is built from TRBV7-8 and TRBJ2-6; no definite D call. CDR3 length: 15 residues. Trimming pared 1 base from V and 1 base from J, leaving 5 bases between. Germline-derived CDR1 and CDR2 are SGHVS and FQNEAQ. As DNA, the CDR3 is TGTGCCAGCAGCTTAGGAGCGTCTGGGGCCAACGTCCTGACTTTC. Protein product: CASSLGASGANVLTF.

The chain uses TRBV5-1 and TRBJ1-2; tentative D call: TRBD1 (6 bases). CDR3 length equals 12 residues. The germline gives CDR1 SGHRS, CDR2 YFSETQ. The ends were cut back, 5 bases at V and 5 bases at J, with 10 bases in the middle. The CDR3 reads CASRTGTYGYTF. CDR3 DNA sequence: TGCGCCAGCAGGACAGGCACTTATGGCTACACCTTC.

V gene TRBV11-2 combines with J gene TRBJ2-3; TRBD2 is a possible D gene (7 bases). This CDR3 has 18 amino acids. Germline lookup yields CDR1 SGHAT and CDR2 FQNNGV. V lost 0 bases, J lost 4 bases, and 20 bases lay in between. CDR3: CASSLDLWGGPVADTQYF. The CDR3 DNA follows: TGTGCCAGCAGCTTAGATCTTTGGGGGGGGCCCGTAGCAGATACGCAGTATTTT.

The rearrangement joins TRBV2 to TRBJ1-6, with D perhaps TRBD1 (6 bases). Germline V gives CDR1 SNHLY, CDR2 FYNNEI. Trimming left V 4 bases short and J 3 bases short, with 10 bases between. This CDR3 has 15 amino acids. CDR3 nucleotide sequence: TGTGCCAGCAGTGTCCAGGGGCTCTATAATTCACCCCTCCACTTT. This gives the protein CASSVQGLYNSPLHF.

This chain uses TRBV11-2 with TRBJ1-1; TRBD1 agrees at 7 bases. Unmatched junction bases numbered 5, after V lost 5 bases and J lost 5 bases. CDR1 is SGHAT and CDR2 is FQNNGV in the germline V gene. CDR3 length: 13 residues. The CDR3 here is CASSPTGLTEAFF. In DNA, the CDR3 is TGTGCCAGCAGCCCGACAGGGTTGACTGAAGCTTTCTTT.

The J gene is TRBJ1-6, the V gene TRBV13, with a tentative D call TRBD1 (6 bases). There are 16 residues in the CDR3. Trimming shortened V by 4 bases and J by 6 bases, and 16 bases separated the two germline ends. Germline loops: CDR1 PRHDT, CDR2 FYEKMQ (reference sequence). CDR3 sequence (DNA): TGTGCCAGCAGCTACGCCACAGGGTCGGGTAATTCACCCCTCCACTTT. Its protein product is CASSYATGSGNSPLHF.

Only a few counts were recorded for this clone. CDR3 DNA sequence: TGTGCCAGCCGGACTAGCGGGGCAGATACGCAGTATTTT. Its protein is CASRTSGADTQYF. This chain joins TRBV19 and TRBJ2-3; 12 nucleotides line up with TRBD2. The CDR3 runs to 13 residues. The trim removed 9 bases at V and 4 bases at J, leaving 2 bases unmatched. Germline loops: CDR1 LNHDA, CDR2 SQIVND (reference sequence).

V gene TRBV20-1 combines with J gene TRBJ2-5; 7 bases are shared with TRBD1. The CDR3 totals 11 residues. Germline V lookup: CDR1 DFQATT, CDR2 SNEGSKA (reference sequence). The chain's CDR3 is CRATGRETQYF. The CDR3 region has the DNA TGCAGGGCGACAGGGCGGGAGACCCAGTACTTC.

This clone was counted between two and nine times. The rearrangement uses TRBV7-2 and TRBJ2-1; 8 nucleotides align to TRBD1. Trimming removed 4 bases from V and 5 bases from J; junction bases left unmatched: 1. The CDR3 runs 13 residues. Germline CDR1 SGHTA, CDR2 FQGNSA. The CDR3 reads CASSSTGDNEQFF. DNA for the CDR3: TGTGCCAGCAGCTCGACAGGGGACAATGAGCAGTTCTTC.

V gene TRBV24-1 combines with J gene TRBJ2-1, with D perhaps matching TRBD2 (6 bases). Germline assignment: CDR1 KGHDR and CDR2 SFDVKD. V was trimmed by 3 bases and J by 7 bases, leaving 24 bases between them. The CDR3 spans 18 residues. CDR3 DNA: TGTGCCACCAGTGATCCTGCTAGCGCCCATGGAAGTAGGAATGAGCAGTTCTTC. The encoded protein is CATSDPASAHGSRNEQFF.

The rearrangement uses TRBV4-2 and TRBJ1-1, with 9 bases fitting TRBD1. CDR3 length: 14 amino acids. With 4 bases clipped from V and 6 bases from J, the junction kept 6 bases outside the gene matches. CDR1 LGHNA and CDR2 YNFKEQ come from the germline V gene. The CDR3 reads CASSLGQGRAEAFF. The CDR3 DNA follows: TGTGCCAGCAGCCTGGGACAGGGTCGGGCTGAAGCTTTCTTT.

CDR3 sequence: CASSQRAGSTDTQYF. CDR3 in DNA: TGCGCCAGCAGCCAACGGGCGGGGTCGACAGATACGCAGTATTTT. This sequence joins TRBV4-1 and TRBJ2-3; weak D call: TRBD2 (6 bases). This CDR3 has 15 residues. Germline V gives CDR1 MGHRA, CDR2 YSYEKL. V was pared by 2 bases and J by 3 bases, with 12 bases between.